This is a list of T cell receptor beta chains from one sample in a study of PD-1 blockade in classical Hodgkin lymphoma. Produced via immunoSEQ multiplex PCR; TCRdb's table is partial and in-frame only. The sample contains about 12,000 clones, roughly 86% of which appear only once. The sample here was CD4+ T cells from blood, taken before the fourth cycle of nivolumab. The receptors shown here come from a human donor with classical Hodgkin lymphoma. Each CDR3 is given with its conserved first and last residue. Fields, in order: D gene, V gene, clone size, CDR3 length, J gene, CDR3 protein, CDR3 DNA. The D gene is left open where the match is weak. Part of the rows lack a size; the others show once, few, many or a class for expanded clones.

>.|TRBV9|.|16|TRBJ2-3
CASSVVWGTSTDTQYF
TGTGCCAGCAGCGTAGTCTGGGGTACTAGCACAGATACGCAGTATTTT
>.|TRBV30|.|13|TRBJ1-1
CAWSVEAGLEAFF
TGTGCCTGGAGTGTCGAGGCGGGACTGGAAGCTTTCTTT
>.|TRBV5-1|.|17|TRBJ2-5
CASSAGAANPSQETQYF
TGCGCCAGCAGCGCAGGGGCAGCCAACCCTTCCCAAGAGACCCAGTACTTC
>.|TRBV9|.|13|TRBJ2-3
CASSVESGISQYF
TGTGCCAGCAGCGTAGAATCGGGCATTTCGCAGTATTTT
>.|TRBV7-6|.|14|TRBJ1-1
CASSLLRADSEAFF
TGTGCCAGCAGCCTCTTGCGGGCGGATTCAGAAGCTTTCTTT
>.|TRBV30|once|15|TRBJ2-2
CAWRLGGANTGELFF
TGTGCCTGGAGACTCGGGGGAGCGAACACCGGGGAGCTGTTTTTT
>.|TRBV4-1|.|14|TRBJ2-3
CASSQGTHTDTQYF
TGCGCCAGCAGCCAAGGGACACACACAGATACGCAGTATTTT
>TRBD1|TRBV7-9|.|15|TRBJ1-1
CASSYRTGRTPEAFF
TGTGCCAGCAGCTACAGGACAGGAAGAACACCTGAAGCTTTCTTT
>.|TRBV15|once|17|TRBJ2-4
CATSREFSLLAKNIQYF
TGTGCCACCAGCAGAGAGTTTAGCCTACTAGCCAAAAACATTCAGTACTTC
>.|TRBV28|.|14|TRBJ1-3
CASSFAGAGNTIYF
TGTGCCAGCAGTTTTGCAGGGGCCGGAAACACCATATATTTT
>TRBD1|TRBV30|.|15|TRBJ2-1
CAWSAGQGFVNEQFF
TGTGCCTGGAGTGCTGGACAGGGTTTTGTCAATGAGCAGTTCTTC
>.|TRBV28|.|16|TRBJ1-2
CASSNAGGQGRYGYTF
TGTGCCAGCAGTAACGCCGGGGGGCAGGGCCGCTATGGCTACACCTTC
>.|TRBV5-1|.|14|TRBJ1-1
CASSLVGMNTEAFF
TGTGCCAGCAGCTTGGTTGGGATGAACACTGAAGCTTTCTTT
>TRBD2|TRBV4-1|.|19|TRBJ2-5
CASSHPGLAVQTRAETQYF
TGCGCCAGCAGCCATCCGGGACTAGCGGTCCAAACGCGGGCTGAGACCCAGTACTTC
>.|TRBV9|.|15|TRBJ2-2
CASSVWGAGTGELFF
TGTGCCAGCAGCGTGTGGGGGGCGGGAACCGGGGAGCTGTTTTTT
>.|TRBV4-3|once|16|TRBJ1-3
CASSQGAPFSGNTIYF
TGCGCCAGCAGCCAGGGAGCACCTTTCTCTGGAAACACCATATATTTT
>TRBD2|TRBV5-1|.|16|TRBJ2-5
CASSPAVAGEGETQYF
TGCGCCAGCAGCCCCGCCGTAGCGGGAGAGGGAGAGACCCAGTACTTC
>.|TRBV5-1|.|14|TRBJ1-2
CASSLDTANYGYTF
TGCGCCAGCAGCTTGGACACAGCTAACTATGGCTACACCTTC
>.|TRBV28|few|12|TRBJ1-2
CASSYGARGYTF
TGTGCCAGCAGTTACGGGGCGCGTGGCTACACCTTC
>.|TRBV10-3|few|16|TRBJ2-1
CAISESLRTAGRSQFF
TGTGCCATCAGTGAGTCACTACGCACTGCGGGTAGGTCGCAGTTCTTC
>.|TRBV2|.|14|TRBJ2-7
CASRETGTSYEQYF
TGTGCCAGCAGAGAAACAGGGACCTCCTACGAGCAGTACTTC
>.|TRBV18|.|13|TRBJ1-1
CASSPPVRDEAFF
TGTGCCAGCTCACCACCGGTCAGGGACGAAGCTTTCTTT
>TRBD1|TRBV5-1|.|14|TRBJ1-5
CASSLDRGDQPQHF
TGCGCCAGCAGCTTGGACAGGGGGGATCAGCCCCAGCATTTT
>TRBD1|TRBV18|.|14|TRBJ2-7
CASSPQTGAGEQYF
TGTGCCAGCTCACCTCAAACAGGGGCTGGGGAGCAGTACTTC
>.|TRBV6-5|.|13|TRBJ2-5
CASSYQEEETQYF
TGTGCCAGCAGTTACCAGGAGGAGGAGACCCAGTACTTC
>TRBD1|TRBV18|.|15|TRBJ1-4
CASSPNRDSNEKLFF
TGTGCCAGCTCACCTAACCGGGACAGTAATGAAAAACTGTTTTTT
>.|TRBV2|.|14|TRBJ1-1
CASTLTGKDTEAFF
TGTGCCAGCACTCTTACAGGGAAAGACACTGAAGCTTTCTTT
>.|TRBV5-1|.|13|TRBJ2-5
CASSFQGSETQYF
TGCGCCAGCAGCTTTCAAGGTTCAGAGACCCAGTACTTC
>TRBD1|TRBV18|.|14|TRBJ1-1
CASSRQGGYTEAFF
TGTGCCAGCTCCCGGCAGGGGGGTTACACTGAAGCTTTCTTT
>.|TRBV28|.|16|TRBJ2-2
CASSLMGATGTGELFF
TGTGCCAGCAGTTTAATGGGGGCCACGGGCACCGGGGAGCTGTTTTTT
>.|TRBV5-1|.|14|TRBJ2-5
CASSQGTTRETQYF
TGCGCCAGCAGCCAGGGGACAACAAGAGAGACCCAGTACTTC
>.|TRBV5-1|.|15|TRBJ2-2
CASSLAGAVGGELFF
TGCGCCAGCAGCTTGGCAGGGGCGGTAGGCGGGGAGCTGTTTTTT
>TRBD1|TRBV18|.|13|TRBJ1-5
CASSPDRVQPQHF
TGTGCCAGCTCTCCGGACAGGGTTCAGCCCCAGCATTTT
>.|TRBV28|.|13|TRBJ2-4
CASWGVAKNIQYF
TGTGCCAGCTGGGGGGTCGCCAAAAACATTCAGTACTTC
>TRBD2|TRBV10-3|.|18|TRBJ2-5
CAIRQGTSGGGNQETQYF
TGTGCCATCAGACAAGGGACTAGCGGGGGGGGAAACCAAGAGACCCAGTACTTC
>TRBD2|TRBV13|.|13|TRBJ2-5
CASSPGLVETQYF
TGTGCCAGCAGCCCGGGACTAGTGGAGACCCAGTACTTC
>.|TRBV7-2|once|15|TRBJ2-5
CASSPGTFAKETQYF
TGTGCCAGCAGCCCCGGGACTTTTGCGAAAGAGACCCAGTACTTC
>TRBD1|TRBV2|.|13|TRBJ2-5
CASSDTGGETQYF
TGTGCCAGCAGTGATACAGGGGGGGAGACCCAGTACTTC
>.|TRBV2|.|13|TRBJ1-4
CASSDSLDEKLFF
TGTGCCAGCAGTGACTCTCTTGATGAAAAACTGTTTTTT
>TRBD1|TRBV15|few|13|TRBJ1-3
CATGQGSGNTIYF
TGTGCCACCGGACAGGGCTCTGGAAACACCATATATTTT
>.|TRBV7-2|once|15|TRBJ1-2
CASSFGGGRNYGYTF
TGTGCCAGCAGCTTTGGGGGGGGCAGGAACTATGGCTACACCTTC
>.|TRBV19|.|13|TRBJ2-5
CASKKGTQETQYF
TGTGCCAGTAAGAAGGGTACACAAGAGACCCAGTACTTC
>TRBD1|TRBV6-5|.|15|TRBJ1-1
CASRRQGPSPTEAFF
TGTGCCAGCCGACGACAGGGGCCTTCCCCTACTGAAGCTTTCTTT
>.|TRBV4-1|.|15|TRBJ2-7
CASSQVPLTLLEQYF
TGCGCCAGCAGCCAAGTCCCCCTGACCCTCCTCGAGCAGTACTTC
>TRBD2|TRBV7-9|once|17|TRBJ2-3
CASSLASGGPKVDTQYF
TGTGCCAGCAGCTTGGCTAGCGGGGGCCCTAAGGTAGATACGCAGTATTTT
>.|TRBV5-4|.|14|TRBJ1-6
CASSLGHPNSPLHF
TGTGCCAGCAGCTTGGGTCATCCCAATTCACCCCTCCACTTT
>.|TRBV19|.|14|TRBJ1-2
CASSGGRGNYGYTF
TGTGCCAGTAGTGGGGGAAGAGGTAACTATGGCTACACCTTC
>.|TRBV19|.|13|TRBJ1-1
CASSIGEVAEAFF
TGTGCCAGTAGTATCGGGGAGGTGGCTGAAGCTTTCTTT
>.|TRBV5-1|.|14|TRBJ2-7
CASSRASSDNEQYF
TGCGCCAGCAGCCGGGCATCGTCGGATAACGAGCAGTACTTC
>.|TRBV7-8|.|17|TRBJ1-6
CASSLAGEGSYNSPLHF
TGTGCCAGCAGCTTGGCAGGGGAGGGCTCCTATAATTCACCCCTCCACTTT
>TRBD2|TRBV4-1|.|18|TRBJ2-1
CASSQPRTSGRIYNEQFF
TGCGCCAGCAGCCAACCGAGGACTAGCGGGAGGATCTACAATGAGCAGTTCTTC
>TRBD2|TRBV7-8|once|16|TRBJ2-5
CASSFPSGVWQETQYF
TGTGCCAGCAGCTTCCCTAGCGGGGTTTGGCAAGAGACCCAGTACTTC
>.|TRBV2|.|13|TRBJ1-2
CASSEDRNYGYTF
TGTGCCAGCAGTGAAGACAGAAACTATGGCTACACCTTC
>TRBD1|TRBV19|.|12|TRBJ2-4
CASSSTGGIQYF
TGTGCCAGTAGTTCGACAGGGGGCATTCAGTACTTC
>.|TRBV4-1|.|16|TRBJ2-7
CASSQDLGQHSYEQYF
TGCGCCAGCAGCCAAGATCTAGGGCAGCACTCCTACGAGCAGTACTTC